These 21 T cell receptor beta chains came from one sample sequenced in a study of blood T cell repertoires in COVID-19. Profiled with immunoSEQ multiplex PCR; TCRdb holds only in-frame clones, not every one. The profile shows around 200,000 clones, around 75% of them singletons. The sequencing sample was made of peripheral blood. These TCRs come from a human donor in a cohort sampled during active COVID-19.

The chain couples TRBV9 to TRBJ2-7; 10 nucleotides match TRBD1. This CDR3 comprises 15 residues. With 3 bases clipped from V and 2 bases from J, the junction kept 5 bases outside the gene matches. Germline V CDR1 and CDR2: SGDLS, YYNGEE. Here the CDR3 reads CASSDSGTGAYEQYF. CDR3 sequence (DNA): TGTGCCAGCAGCGATTCCGGGACAGGGGCCTACGAGCAGTACTTC. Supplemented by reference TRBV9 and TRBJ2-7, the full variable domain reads DSGVTQTPKHLITATGQRVTLRCSPRSGDLSVYWYQQSLDQGLQFLIQYYNGEERAKGNILERFSAQQFPDLHSELNLSSLELGDSALYFCASSDSGTGAYEQYFGPGTRLTVT.

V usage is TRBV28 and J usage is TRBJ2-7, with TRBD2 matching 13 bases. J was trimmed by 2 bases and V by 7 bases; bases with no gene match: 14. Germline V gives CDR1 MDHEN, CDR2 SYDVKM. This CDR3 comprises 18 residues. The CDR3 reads CASKPSGTSGTSTYEQYF. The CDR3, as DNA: TGTGCCAGCAAACCCTCGGGGACTAGCGGGACAAGCACCTACGAGCAGTACTTC. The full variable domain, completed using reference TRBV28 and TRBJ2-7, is DVKVTQSSRYLVKRTGEKVFLECVQDMDHENMFWYRQDPGLGLRLIYFSYDVKMKEKGDIPEGYSVSREKKERFSLILESASTNQTSMYLCASKPSGTSGTSTYEQYFGPGTRLTVT.

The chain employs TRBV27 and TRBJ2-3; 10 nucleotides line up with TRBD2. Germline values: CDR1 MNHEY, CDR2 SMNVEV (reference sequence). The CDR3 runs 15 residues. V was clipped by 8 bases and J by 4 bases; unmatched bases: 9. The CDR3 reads CASSLIAGGADTQYF. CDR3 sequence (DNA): TGTGCCAGCTCCTTAATAGCGGGAGGCGCAGATACGCAGTATTTT.

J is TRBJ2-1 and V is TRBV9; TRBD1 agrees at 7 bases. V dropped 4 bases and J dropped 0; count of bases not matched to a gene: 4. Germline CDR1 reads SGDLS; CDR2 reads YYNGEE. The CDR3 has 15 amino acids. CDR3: CASSPSGGSYNEQFF. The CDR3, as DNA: TGTGCCAGCAGCCCCTCAGGGGGCTCCTACAATGAGCAGTTCTTC. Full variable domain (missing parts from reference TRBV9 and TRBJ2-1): DSGVTQTPKHLITATGQRVTLRCSPRSGDLSVYWYQQSLDQGLQFLIQYYNGEERAKGNILERFSAQQFPDLHSELNLSSLELGDSALYFCASSPSGGSYNEQFFGPGTRLTVL.

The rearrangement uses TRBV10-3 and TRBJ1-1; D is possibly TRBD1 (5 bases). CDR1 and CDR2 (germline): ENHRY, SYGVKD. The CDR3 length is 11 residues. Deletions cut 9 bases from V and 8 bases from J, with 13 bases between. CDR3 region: CAIKDRREAFF. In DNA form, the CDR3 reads TGTGCCATAAAAGACAGAAGGGAAGCTTTCTTT.

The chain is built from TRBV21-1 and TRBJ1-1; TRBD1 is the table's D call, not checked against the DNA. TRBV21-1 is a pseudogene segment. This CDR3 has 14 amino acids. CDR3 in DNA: TGTGCCAGCAGCAATAAGGGGATTTCGACTGAAGCTTTCTTT. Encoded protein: CASSNKGISTEAFF.

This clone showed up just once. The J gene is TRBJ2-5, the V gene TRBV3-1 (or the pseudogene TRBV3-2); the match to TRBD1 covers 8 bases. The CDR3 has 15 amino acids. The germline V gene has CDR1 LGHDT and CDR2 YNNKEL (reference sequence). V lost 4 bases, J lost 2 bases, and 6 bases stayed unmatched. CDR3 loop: CASSPDWTGQETQYF. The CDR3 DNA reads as TGTGCCAGCAGCCCCGACTGGACAGGGCAAGAGACCCAGTACTTC.

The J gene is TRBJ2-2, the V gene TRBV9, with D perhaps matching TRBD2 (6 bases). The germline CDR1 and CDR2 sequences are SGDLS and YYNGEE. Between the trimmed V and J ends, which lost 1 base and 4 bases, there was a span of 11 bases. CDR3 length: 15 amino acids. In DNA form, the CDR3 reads TGTGCCAGCAGCGTACGACTAGTCAGCACCGGGGAGCTGTTTTTT. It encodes CASSVRLVSTGELFF.

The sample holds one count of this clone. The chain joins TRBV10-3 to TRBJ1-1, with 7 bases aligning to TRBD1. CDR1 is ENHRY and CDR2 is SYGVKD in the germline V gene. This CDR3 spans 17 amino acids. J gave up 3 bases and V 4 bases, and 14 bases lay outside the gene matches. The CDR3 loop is CAISGEVVTGRHTEAFF. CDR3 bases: TGTGCCATCAGTGGGGAAGTTGTGACAGGGAGGCACACTGAAGCTTTCTTT.

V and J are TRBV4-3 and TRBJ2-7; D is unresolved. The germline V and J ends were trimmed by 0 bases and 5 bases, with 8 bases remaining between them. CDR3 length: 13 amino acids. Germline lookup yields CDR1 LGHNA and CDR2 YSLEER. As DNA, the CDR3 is TGCGCCAGCAGCCAAGATCCACGGGACGAGCAGTACTTC. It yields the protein CASSQDPRDEQYF.

The DNA of the CDR3 is TGTGCCAGCAGTCCCCAGGGACAGACAATCTACGAGCAGTACTTC. This encodes CASSPQGQTIYEQYF. This chain joins TRBV27 and TRBJ2-7; 7 positions match TRBD1. This CDR3 has 15 amino acids. Looked up from germline, CDR1 is MNHEY and CDR2 is SMNVEV (reference sequence). With V trimmed by 5 bases and J by 3 bases, 10 bases remained unmatched.

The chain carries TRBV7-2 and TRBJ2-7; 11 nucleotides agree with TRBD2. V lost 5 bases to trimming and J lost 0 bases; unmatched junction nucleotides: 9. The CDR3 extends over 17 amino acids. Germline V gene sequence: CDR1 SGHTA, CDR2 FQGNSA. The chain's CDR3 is CASSPRGGLAASYEQYF. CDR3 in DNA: TGTGCCAGCAGCCCCCGAGGGGGACTAGCGGCCTCCTACGAGCAGTACTTC. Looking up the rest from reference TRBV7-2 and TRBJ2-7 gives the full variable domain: GAGVSQSPSNKVTEKGKDVELRCDPISGHTALYWYRQSLGQGLEFLIYFQGNSAPDKSGLPSDRFSAERTGGSVSTLTIQRTQQEDSAVYLCASSPRGGLAASYEQYFGPGTRLTVT.

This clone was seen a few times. Here the CDR3 reads CASSTEQGWDEQFF. CDR3 coding DNA: TGTGCCAGTAGTACCGAACAGGGGTGGGATGAGCAGTTCTTC. The chain employs TRBV19 and TRBJ2-1, with TRBD1 identical over 7 bases. The CDR3 is 14 amino acids. The trim removed 4 bases at V and 8 bases at J, leaving 8 bases unmatched. Germline lookup yields CDR1 LNHDA and CDR2 SQIVND (reference sequence).

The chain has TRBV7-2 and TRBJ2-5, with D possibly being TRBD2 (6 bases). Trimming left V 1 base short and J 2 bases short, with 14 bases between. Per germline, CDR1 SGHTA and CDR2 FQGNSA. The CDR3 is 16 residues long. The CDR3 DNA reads TGTGCCAGCAGCTTAGGTTTAGGCGGGAAACAAGAGACCCAGTACTTC. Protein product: CASSLGLGGKQETQYF.

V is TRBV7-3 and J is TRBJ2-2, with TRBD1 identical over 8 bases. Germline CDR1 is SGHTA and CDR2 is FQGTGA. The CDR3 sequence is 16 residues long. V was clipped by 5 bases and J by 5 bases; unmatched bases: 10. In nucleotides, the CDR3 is TGTGCCAGCAGCCCGAGGACAGGGATGGGAACCGGGGAGCTGTTTTTT. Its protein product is CASSPRTGMGTGELFF.

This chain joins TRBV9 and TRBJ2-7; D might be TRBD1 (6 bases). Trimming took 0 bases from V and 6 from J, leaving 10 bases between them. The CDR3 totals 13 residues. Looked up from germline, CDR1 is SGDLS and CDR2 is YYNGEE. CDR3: CASSVEQGSEQYF. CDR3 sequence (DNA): TGTGCCAGCAGCGTAGAACAGGGCAGCGAGCAGTACTTC.

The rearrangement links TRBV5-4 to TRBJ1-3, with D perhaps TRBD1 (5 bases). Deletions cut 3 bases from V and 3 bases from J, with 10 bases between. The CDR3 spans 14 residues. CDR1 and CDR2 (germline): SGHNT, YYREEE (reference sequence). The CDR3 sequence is CASSWGDRGNTIYF. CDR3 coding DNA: TGTGCCAGCAGCTGGGGGGACCGTGGAAACACCATATATTTT.

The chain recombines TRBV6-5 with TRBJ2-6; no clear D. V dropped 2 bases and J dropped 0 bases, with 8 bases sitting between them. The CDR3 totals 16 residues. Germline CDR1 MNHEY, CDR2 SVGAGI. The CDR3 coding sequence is TGTGCCAGCAGTTACGCGGCCCGCTCTGGGGCCAACGTCCTGACTTTC. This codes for CASSYAARSGANVLTF.

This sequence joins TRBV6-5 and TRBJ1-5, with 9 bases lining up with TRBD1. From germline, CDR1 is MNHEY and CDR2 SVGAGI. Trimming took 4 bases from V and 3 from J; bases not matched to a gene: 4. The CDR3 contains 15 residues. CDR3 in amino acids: CASSSGTGNNQPQHF. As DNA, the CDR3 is TGTGCCAGCAGTTCCGGGACAGGGAACAATCAGCCCCAGCATTTT.

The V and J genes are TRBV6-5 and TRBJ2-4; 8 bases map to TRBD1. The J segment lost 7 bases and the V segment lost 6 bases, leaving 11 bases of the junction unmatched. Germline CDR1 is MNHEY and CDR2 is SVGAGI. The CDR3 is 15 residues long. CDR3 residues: CASSENPGQANIQYF. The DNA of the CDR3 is TGTGCCAGCAGCGAGAACCCGGGACAGGCCAACATTCAGTACTTC.

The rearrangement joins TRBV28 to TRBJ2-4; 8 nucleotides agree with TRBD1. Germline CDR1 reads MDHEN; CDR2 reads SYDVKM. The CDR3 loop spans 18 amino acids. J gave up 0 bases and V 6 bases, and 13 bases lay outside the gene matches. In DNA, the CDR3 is TGTGCCAGCAGGGCGACAGGGGACCCTCTTCTAGCCAAAAACATTCAGTACTTC. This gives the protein CASRATGDPLLAKNIQYF.